This TCR delta chain emerged from a study of Vδ1+ human thymocytes. General observations from the study: Bulk data may be misread because of unexpected Vdelta2 sequences. TRG sequences recurred across donors, whereas TRD sequences stayed essentially private. In the thymus, TRG and TRD repertoires looked highly polyclonal with Gaussian CDR3 lengths. Unlike peripheral blood Vdelta1+ controls, thymic delta-chain sequences included 20% to 25% Vdelta2 and few Vdelta3.

Germline V gene data show CDR1 as NSMFDY and CDR2 as ISSIKDK. The CDR3 is made up of 23 amino acids, end residues included. Extracted RNA was reverse transcribed into cDNA. Pooled V-gene forward primers with one constant-region reverse primer generated the CDR3 amplicons by multiplex PCR. TCRdb re-called the multiplex PCR reads using CATT. Of 45,000 to 60,000 delta-chain clones in the sample, roughly 15% were seen once. After alphabeta T cell depletion, CD3+ Vdelta1+ Vdelta2- thymocytes were sorted. This clone was detected only a few times. Its antigen is unidentified. The limits of the CDR3 on the DNA are not certain, so only TCRdb's listed CDR3 is given.

This TCR came from a girl less than two years old who had congenital heart surgery. The V call is TRAV29/DV5, the J call TRDJ1; TRDD3, the table's D call, lacks a check against the DNA. The material sequenced was Vdelta1+ gamma-delta thymocytes from the thymus. Subset indicated: FACS-sorted CD3+ TCRalphabeta- TCRVdelta1+ TCRVdelta2- thymocytes. This CDR3 is CSVLLCSKRWSAEVDRITDKLIF.